These 14 T cell receptor beta chains were sequenced from one sample in a study of shared clonotypes between healthy human individuals. CD45RO-negative, CCR7-positively selected cells formed the naive CD8 fraction, excluding terminally differentiated effector memory CD45RA+ cells. Data came from immunoSEQ multiplex PCR; TCRdb stores just in-frame clones and leaves some out. Of about 2.1 million clones listed, just under 95% were seen once; the top ten hold around 1.8%. Sequenced material: naive CD8+ T cells from PBMCs. The receptors were sampled from a man in his late teens or twenties in good health. Some clones in this sample may be carry-over from other donors' samples.

V usage is TRBV5-5 and J usage is TRBJ1-5, with TRBD1 matching over 8 bases. The germline gives CDR1 SGHKS, CDR2 YYEKEE (reference sequence). This CDR3 contains 19 residues. V shed 1 base and J 0 bases; nucleotides not matched to a gene: 12. The CDR3 here is CASSLNDRGVGYSNQPQHF. Written as DNA, the CDR3 is TGTGCCAGCAGCTTGAATGACAGGGGAGTGGGATATAGCAATCAGCCCCAGCATTTT.

The chain links TRBV25-1 to TRBJ1-6; D uncertain. Germline CDR1 is MGHDK and CDR2 is SYGVNS. The CDR3 runs 15 residues. The V and J ends lost 4 bases and 10 bases respectively, with 17 bases between them. The CDR3 sequence is CASSGGIEVRSPLHF. In DNA form, the CDR3 reads TGTGCCAGCAGTGGGGGTATAGAGGTACGGTCACCCCTCCACTTT.

The J gene is TRBJ2-7, the V gene TRBV9; 9 bases line up with TRBD1. This CDR3 has 16 residues. After removal of 3 bases from V and 6 bases from J, the junction contained 13 bases not matched to a gene. Germline lookup yields CDR1 SGDLS and CDR2 YYNGEE. The DNA for the CDR3 is TGTGCCAGCAGCGGCCGTCACGGACAGGGGCTGGCCGAGCAGTACTTC. This translates into CASSGRHGQGLAEQYF.

The chain uses TRBV5-6 and TRBJ2-1; 8 bases match TRBD1. The germline V gene has CDR1 SGHDT and CDR2 YYEEEE. The CDR3 has 12 residues. The trim removed 3 bases at V and 8 bases at J, leaving 1 base unmatched. Here the CDR3 DNA reads TGTGCCAGCAGCTGGACAGGGTATGAGCAGTTCTTC. Translating it yields CASSWTGYEQFF.

On this clone: Distinct nucleotide sequences in the sample also encode this CDR3. This chain connects TRBV28 to TRBJ1-3; D remains unclear. Trimming left V 3 bases short and J 0 bases short, with 9 bases between. Germline CDR1 reads MDHEN; CDR2 reads SYDVKM. The CDR3 spans 15 residues. This CDR3 is CASSFGRSSGNTIYF. The DNA of the CDR3 is TGTGCCAGCAGTTTTGGACGGAGCTCTGGAAACACCATATATTTT.

The gene calls are TRBV11-2 and TRBJ2-7; TRBD2 matches at 11 bases. The V gene end was trimmed by 1 base and the J gene end by 6 bases; junction bases not matched to a gene: 5. The germline V gene encodes CDR1 SGHAT and CDR2 FQNNGV. The CDR3 covers 15 residues. CDR3 DNA: TGTGCCAGCAGCTTAGTACTAGCGGGAGTTAGCGAGCAGTACTTC. Protein: CASSLVLAGVSEQYF.

This clone was observed a single time. The CDR3 region has the DNA TGTGCCAGCAGCAGCTCTAGCGGTTACGAGCAGTACTTC. Protein sequence: CASSSSSGYEQYF. The genes are TRBV7-2 and TRBJ2-7, with 7 positions matching TRBD2. Trimming took 5 bases from V and 4 from J; bases not matched to a gene: 5. This CDR3 has 13 residues. Germline V gene sequence: CDR1 SGHTA, CDR2 FQGNSA. The complete variable domain, with remaining parts taken from reference TRBV7-2 and TRBJ2-7, reads GAGVSQSPSNKVTEKGKDVELRCDPISGHTALYWYRQSLGQGLEFLIYFQGNSAPDKSGLPSDRFSAERTGGSVSTLTIQRTQQEDSAVYLCASSSSSGYEQYFGPGTRLTVT.

This chain links TRBV5-1 with TRBJ2-1; 9 bases agree with TRBD1. Germline V gene data show CDR1 as SGHRS and CDR2 as YFSETQ. CDR3 length: 14 amino acids. The trim removed 2 bases at V and 8 bases at J, leaving 5 bases unmatched. The CDR3 sequence: CASSFGQGYYEQFF. DNA of the CDR3: TGCGCCAGCAGCTTCGGACAGGGGTACTATGAGCAGTTCTTC.

The rearrangement joins TRBV27 to TRBJ2-3; 10 positions agree with TRBD2. Germline V gene data show CDR1 as MNHEY and CDR2 as SMNVEV (reference sequence). The CDR3 runs 15 residues. V lost 2 bases and J lost 4; bases outside the gene matches: 3. The DNA of the CDR3 is TGTGCCAGCAGTTTACTAGCGGGAGATCCAGATACGCAGTATTTT. Its protein is CASSLLAGDPDTQYF.

The chain is built from TRBV25-1 and TRBJ1-5; a possible D gene is TRBD1 (5 bases). Germline loops: CDR1 MGHDK, CDR2 SYGVNS. This CDR3 is built from 16 residues. Deletions cut 0 bases from V and 3 bases from J, with 12 bases between. The CDR3 here is CASSEYEGVDNQPQHF. The CDR3 nucleotides read TGTGCCAGCAGTGAATACGAAGGGGTAGACAATCAGCCCCAGCATTTT. The full variable domain, in which reference TRBV25-1 and TRBJ1-5 provide the parts outside the CDR3, is EADIYQTPRYLVIGTGKKITLECSQTMGHDKMYWYQQDPGMELHLIHYSYGVNSTEKGDLSSESTVSRIRTEHFPLTLESARPSHTSQYLCASSEYEGVDNQPQHFGDGTRLSIL.

The chain uses TRBV7-9 and TRBJ2-6, with a tentative D call TRBD2 (7 bases). This CDR3 region has 18 residues. Germline CDR1 reads SEHNR; CDR2 reads FQNEAQ (reference sequence). V lost 5 bases, J lost 2 bases, and 19 bases lay in between. The DNA of the CDR3 is TGTGCCAGCAGCCAACACAGCCCGGGGGGCGCTGGGGCCAACGTCCTGACTTTC. Protein sequence: CASSQHSPGGAGANVLTF.

The chain carries TRBV7-6 and TRBJ2-2; 11 bases align to TRBD1. The CDR3 consists of 15 residues. V gave up 5 bases and J gave up 5 bases; unmatched junction bases: 4. Germline V CDR1 and CDR2: SGHVS, FNYEAQ. In nucleotides, the CDR3 is TGTGCCAGCAGCCCCGGACAGGGGGCTACCGGGGAGCTGTTTTTT. Protein sequence: CASSPGQGATGELFF.

The V call is TRBV7-7, the J call TRBJ2-2, with D perhaps matching TRBD2 (6 bases). Between the trimmed V and J ends, which lost 3 bases and 5 bases, there was a span of 19 bases. The length of the CDR3 is 17 residues. Germline V gene sequence: CDR1 SSHAT, CDR2 FNYEAQ (reference sequence). CDR3 DNA sequence: TGTGCCAGCAGCTTTAGAGCGGGTCCCCTCCTTACCGGGGAGCTGTTTTTT. Translated: CASSFRAGPLLTGELFF. Looking up the rest from reference TRBV7-7 and TRBJ2-2 gives the full variable domain: GAGVSQSPRYKVTKRGQDVTLRCDPISSHATLYWYQQALGQGPEFLTYFNYEAQPDKSGLPSDRFSAERPEGSISTLTIQRTEQRDSAMYRCASSFRAGPLLTGELFFGEGSRLTVL.

The chain combines TRBV28 with TRBJ2-5; 9 bases are a match to TRBD2. The CDR3 spans 16 residues. Per germline, CDR1 MDHEN and CDR2 SYDVKM. V shed 5 bases, J shed 7 bases, and the junction held 14 bases outside the gene matches. CDR3 sequence (DNA): TGTGCCAGCAGTCCAGACGGGACTAGCTTGCGAAGGACCCAGTACTTC. Protein: CASSPDGTSLRRTQYF.